The 18 T cell receptor beta chains below come from one sample, sequenced in a study of blood T cell repertoires in COVID-19 (TCRdb year 2020). Receptor amplification or capture employed the immunoSEQ multiplex PCR assay. TCRdb mirrors the immuneACCESS table, restricted to in-frame sequences. Some clones are absent from its copies; in checked studies, under half trace to an unresolved V gene, and the reason for the others is unknown. This sample has nearly 95,000 clones in its table, and almost 90% of those were observed once. Roughly 1.5% of the sample is held by the ten biggest clonotypes. The sample comprised peripheral blood. All receptors come from a human donor with active COVID-19. The donor label of this sample is uncertain.

The chain recombines TRBV6-5 with TRBJ1-2; 8 bases fit TRBD1. V lost 8 bases to trimming and J lost 7 bases; unmatched junction nucleotides: 15. From germline, CDR1 is MNHEY and CDR2 SVGAGI. CDR3 length equals 15 residues. Here the CDR3 DNA reads TGTGCCAGCGCCCCCCCCGGACAGGGTGGGTTTGGCTACACCTTC. It translates to CASAPPGQGGFGYTF.

The chain uses TRBV5-5 and TRBJ2-6; 8 bases match TRBD1. This CDR3 comprises 18 residues. Losses at the gene ends were 2 bases for V and 1 base for J; bases not matched to a gene: 8. CDR1 SGHKS and CDR2 YYEKEE come from the germline V gene (reference sequence). The CDR3, as DNA: TGTGCCAGCAGCTTCACTTGGACAGGGTCTTCTGGGGCCAACGTCCTGACTTTC. It encodes CASSFTWTGSSGANVLTF.

The CDR3 DNA follows: TGTGCCAGCAGTTACCAGATTGGAAACACCATATATTTT. This sequence encodes CASSYQIGNTIYF. This chain connects TRBV6-5 to TRBJ1-3; D gene ambiguous. This CDR3 is 13 amino acids long. The germline gives CDR1 MNHEY, CDR2 SVGAGI. Trimming stripped 2 bases from V and 3 bases from J, with 5 bases between.

V gene TRBV5-4 combines with J gene TRBJ2-5; a weak D match, TRBD2 (6 bases). The CDR3 spans 15 residues. V shed 4 bases and J shed 5 bases, with 18 bases lying between them. Germline lookup yields CDR1 SGHNT and CDR2 YYREEE (reference sequence). The CDR3 reads CASSGGNTGGETQYF. In nucleotides, the CDR3 is TGTGCCAGCAGCGGCGGGAACACCGGAGGGGAGACCCAGTACTTC.

J is TRBJ1-4 and V is TRBV19; D is possibly TRBD1 (6 bases). V lost 5 bases and J lost 4, with 8 bases in between. This CDR3 has 13 amino acids. Germline V gene data show CDR1 as LNHDA and CDR2 as SQIVND (reference sequence). Here the CDR3 reads CASSQGINEKLFF. CDR3 DNA: TGTGCCAGTAGTCAGGGGATTAATGAAAAACTGTTTTTT.

J is TRBJ2-3 and V is TRBV13, with 11 bases identical to TRBD2. The CDR3 consists of 17 residues. J was trimmed by 6 bases and V by 5 bases; bases with no gene match: 13. Germline values: CDR1 PRHDT, CDR2 FYEKMQ (reference sequence). For the CDR3, the DNA is TGTGCCAGCAGCAGAAGACTAGCGGGGTTTGCGGGGGATACGCAGTATTTT. It yields the protein CASSRRLAGFAGDTQYF.

The gene calls are TRBV30 and TRBJ1-2, with 8 bases matching TRBD1. The CDR3 extends over 13 amino acids. V shed 1 base and J 8 bases; nucleotides not matched to a gene: 6. Germline V lookup: CDR1 GTSNPN, CDR2 SVGIG (reference sequence). CDR3 sequence: CAWSALTGVGYTF. CDR3 DNA: TGTGCCTGGAGTGCCTTGACAGGGGTCGGCTACACCTTC.

This chain connects TRBV15 to TRBJ1-5; a possible D gene is TRBD1 (6 bases). Germline V CDR1 and CDR2: LNHNV, YYDKDF (reference sequence). Between the trimmed V and J ends, which lost 0 bases and 6 bases, there was a span of 21 bases. The CDR3 extends over 18 amino acids. DNA for the CDR3: TGTGCCACCAGCAGAGATCGGAGCGGACAGAGCGGGGGTCAGCCCCAGCATTTT. Amino acids: CATSRDRSGQSGGQPQHF.

The chain couples TRBV5-4 to TRBJ1-2; 9 bases are a match to TRBD1. The germline V gene encodes CDR1 SGHNT and CDR2 YYREEE (reference sequence). This CDR3 region has 17 residues. J gave up 4 bases and V 4 bases, and 14 bases lay outside the gene matches. The CDR3 protein is CASSIRGGTGSTYGYTF. CDR3 DNA: TGTGCCAGCAGCATCCGAGGCGGGACAGGGTCTACCTATGGCTACACCTTC. The variable domain in full, with the rest retrieved from reference TRBV5-4 and TRBJ1-2, is ETGVTQSPTHLIKTRGQQVTLRCSSQSGHNTVSWYQQALGQGPQFIFQYYREEENGRGNFPPRFSGLQFPNYSSELNVNALELDDSALYLCASSIRGGTGSTYGYTFGSGTRLTVV.

This clone was observed a single time. The rearrangement joins TRBV7-3 to TRBJ2-2; 7 bases map to TRBD1. Germline CDR1 SGHTA, CDR2 FQGTGA. This CDR3 is 16 amino acids long. V was clipped by 5 bases and J by 4 bases; unmatched bases: 10. The CDR3 sequence: CASSRRQGSLTGELFF. CDR3 coding DNA: TGTGCCAGCAGCCGACGACAGGGAAGTCTCACCGGGGAGCTGTTTTTT.

The chain couples TRBV3-1 (or the pseudogene TRBV3-2) to TRBJ2-5, with TRBD2 identical over 13 bases. Trimming cost V 4 bases and J 5 bases; bases outside gene matches: 10. The CDR3 length is 17 residues. Germline V CDR1 and CDR2: LGHDT, YNNKEL (reference sequence). CDR3 nucleotide sequence: TGTGCCAGCAGCCGGACTAGCGGGGGCCCCCCCCAGGAGACCCAGTACTTC. Translation: CASSRTSGGPPQETQYF.

The V and J genes are TRBV9 and TRBJ1-1; D uncertain. V lost 0 bases and J lost 1, with 4 bases in between. The CDR3 has 13 residues. The V gene's germline CDR1 is SGDLS and CDR2 YYNGEE. CDR3: CASSVAPNTEAFF. The CDR3 bases are TGTGCCAGCAGCGTAGCTCCGAACACTGAAGCTTTCTTT.

The gene calls are TRBV9 and TRBJ1-3, with 9 bases lining up with TRBD1. CDR1 is SGDLS, CDR2 YYNGEE, per germline. V shed 3 bases and J 3 bases; nucleotides not matched to a gene: 7. This CDR3 is built from 16 residues. The chain's CDR3 is CASSERMTGGGNTIYF. The CDR3 region has the DNA TGTGCCAGCAGCGAACGAATGACAGGGGGTGGAAACACCATATATTTT.

As concerns this clone: The sample has other DNA sequences that encode this CDR3 too. This chain uses TRBV28 with TRBJ1-5; TRBD1 agrees at 11 bases. The germline V gene has CDR1 MDHEN and CDR2 SYDVKM. CDR3 length: 14 amino acids. The junction had 4 bases not matched to a gene; V was cut back by 6 bases and J by 6 bases. CDR3 in amino acids: CASRPGQGGQPQHF. The CDR3 DNA reads TGTGCCAGCAGACCGGGACAGGGGGGTCAGCCCCAGCATTTT. The variable domain in full, with the rest retrieved from reference TRBV28 and TRBJ1-5, is DVKVTQSSRYLVKRTGEKVFLECVQDMDHENMFWYRQDPGLGLRLIYFSYDVKMKEKGDIPEGYSVSREKKERFSLILESASTNQTSMYLCASRPGQGGQPQHFGDGTRLSIL.

For the CDR3, the DNA is TGTGCCAGTAGTATGGAAAGCCATAACAGGGTCAGGTTCTTC. This encodes CASSMESHNRVRFF. The V gene is TRBV19, the J gene TRBJ2-1; a weak D match, TRBD1 (6 bases). CDR3 length equals 14 residues. Germline CDR1 is LNHDA and CDR2 is SQIVND (reference sequence). V was trimmed by 3 bases and J by 15 bases, leaving 21 bases between them.

This chain links TRBV27 with TRBJ2-2; no firm D call. The V end was cut by 2 bases, the J end by 3 bases, with 13 bases between. Germline V gene data show CDR1 as MNHEY and CDR2 as SMNVEV (reference sequence). The CDR3 loop spans 16 amino acids. The CDR3 protein is CASSLLSGRHTGELFF. In DNA, the CDR3 is TGTGCCAGCAGTTTACTTTCGGGTCGGCACACCGGGGAGCTGTTTTTT.

For this clone: This CDR3 is also generated by other DNA sequences in the sample. The J gene is TRBJ1-4, the V gene TRBV19, with a possible D match to TRBD1 (6 bases). The CDR3 spans 14 residues. Germline V CDR1 and CDR2: LNHDA, SQIVND (reference sequence). Trimming pared 4 bases from V and 3 bases from J, leaving 9 bases between. The CDR3 loop reads CASSTTGSNEKLFF. DNA for the CDR3: TGTGCCAGTAGTACGACAGGATCTAATGAAAAACTGTTTTTT.

The chain recombines TRBV6-1 with TRBJ1-5; D is perhaps TRBD1 (6 bases). Germline CDR1 and CDR2: MNHNS and SASEGT. CDR3 length equals 15 residues. Trimming removed 1 base at V and 2 bases at J, with 9 bases between. CDR3 protein: CASSEGSGGNQPQHF. CDR3 nucleotide sequence: TGTGCCAGCAGTGAAGGGTCAGGGGGCAATCAGCCCCAGCATTTT.